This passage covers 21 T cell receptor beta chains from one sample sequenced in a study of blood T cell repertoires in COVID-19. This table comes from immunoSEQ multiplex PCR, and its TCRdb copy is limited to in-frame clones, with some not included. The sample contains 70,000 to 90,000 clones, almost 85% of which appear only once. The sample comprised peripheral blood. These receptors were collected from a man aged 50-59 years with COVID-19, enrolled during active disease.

CDR3 nucleotides: TGTGCCAGCAGCGGGGACTCCAGGGTTAATGAGCAGTTCTTC. It specifies CASSGDSRVNEQFF. V is TRBV21-1 and J is TRBJ2-1; the table calls TRBD2, which could not be checked here. TRBV21-1 is listed as a pseudogene. The CDR3 has 14 residues.

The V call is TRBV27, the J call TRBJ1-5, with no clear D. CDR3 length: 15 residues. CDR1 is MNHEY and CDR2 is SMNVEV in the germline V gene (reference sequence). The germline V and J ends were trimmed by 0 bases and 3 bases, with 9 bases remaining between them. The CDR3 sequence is CASSLSTANNQPQHF. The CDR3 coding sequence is TGTGCCAGCAGTTTATCCACAGCCAACAATCAGCCCCAGCATTTT.

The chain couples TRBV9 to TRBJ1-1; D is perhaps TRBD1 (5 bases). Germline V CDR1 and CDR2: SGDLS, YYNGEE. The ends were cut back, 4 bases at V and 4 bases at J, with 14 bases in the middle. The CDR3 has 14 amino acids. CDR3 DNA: TGTGCCAGCAGCCCCAGGGAAGGGCGCACTGAAGCTTTCTTT. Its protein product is CASSPREGRTEAFF.

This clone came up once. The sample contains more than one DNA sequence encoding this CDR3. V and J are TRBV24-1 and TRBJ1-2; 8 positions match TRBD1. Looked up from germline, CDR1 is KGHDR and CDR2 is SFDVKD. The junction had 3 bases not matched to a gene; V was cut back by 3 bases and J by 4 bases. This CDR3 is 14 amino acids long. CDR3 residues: CATSDPGTGYGYTF. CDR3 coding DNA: TGTGCCACCAGTGATCCCGGGACAGGCTATGGCTACACCTTC.

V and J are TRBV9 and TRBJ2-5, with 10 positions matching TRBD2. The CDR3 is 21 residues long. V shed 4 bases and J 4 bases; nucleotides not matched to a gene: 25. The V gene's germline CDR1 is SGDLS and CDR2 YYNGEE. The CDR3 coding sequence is TGTGCCAGCAGCTCACCGACCCTGGGGCCTTCTAGCGGGAGTTGGATAGAGACCCAGTACTTC. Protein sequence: CASSSPTLGPSSGSWIETQYF. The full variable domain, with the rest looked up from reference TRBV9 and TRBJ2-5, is DSGVTQTPKHLITATGQRVTLRCSPRSGDLSVYWYQQSLDQGLQFLIQYYNGEERAKGNILERFSAQQFPDLHSELNLSSLELGDSALYFCASSSPTLGPSSGSWIETQYFGPGTRLLVL.

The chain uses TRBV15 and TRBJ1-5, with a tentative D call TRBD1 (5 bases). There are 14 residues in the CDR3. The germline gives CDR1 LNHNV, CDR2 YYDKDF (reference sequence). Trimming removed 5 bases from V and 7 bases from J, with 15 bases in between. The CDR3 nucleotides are TGTGCCACCAGCTCCCCGGGGGATGTGCAGCCCCAGCATTTT. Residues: CATSSPGDVQPQHF.

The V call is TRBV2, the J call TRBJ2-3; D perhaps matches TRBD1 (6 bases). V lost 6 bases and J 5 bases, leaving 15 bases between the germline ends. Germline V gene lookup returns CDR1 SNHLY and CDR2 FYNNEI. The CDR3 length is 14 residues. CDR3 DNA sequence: TGTGCCAGCAGGCCCGGGACACCTCGAGATACGCAGTATTTT. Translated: CASRPGTPRDTQYF.

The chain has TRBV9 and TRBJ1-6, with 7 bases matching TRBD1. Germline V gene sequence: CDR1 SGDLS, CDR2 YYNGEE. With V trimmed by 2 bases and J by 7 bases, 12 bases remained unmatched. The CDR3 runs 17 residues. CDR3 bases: TGTGCCAGCAGCGTGGGGAACCCGACAGGGAGGAATTCACCCCTCCACTTT. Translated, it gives CASSVGNPTGRNSPLHF. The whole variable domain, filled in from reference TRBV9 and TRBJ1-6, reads DSGVTQTPKHLITATGQRVTLRCSPRSGDLSVYWYQQSLDQGLQFLIQYYNGEERAKGNILERFSAQQFPDLHSELNLSSLELGDSALYFCASSVGNPTGRNSPLHFGNGTRLTVT.

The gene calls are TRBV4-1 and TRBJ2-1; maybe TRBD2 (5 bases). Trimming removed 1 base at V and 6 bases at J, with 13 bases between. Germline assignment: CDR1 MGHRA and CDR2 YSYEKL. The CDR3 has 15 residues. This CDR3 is CASSQGYSGLNEQFF. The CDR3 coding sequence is TGCGCCAGCAGCCAAGGGTACTCCGGACTCAATGAGCAGTTCTTC.

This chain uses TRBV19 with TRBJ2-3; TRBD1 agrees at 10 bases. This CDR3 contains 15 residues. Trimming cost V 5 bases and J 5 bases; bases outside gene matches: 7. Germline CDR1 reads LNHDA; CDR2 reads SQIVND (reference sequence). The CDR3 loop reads CASSPRTGGVDTQYF. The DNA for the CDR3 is TGTGCCAGTAGTCCCCGGACAGGGGGAGTAGATACGCAGTATTTT.

CDR3 nucleotide sequence: TGTGCCAGCAGACATTATACAGGGGAAGTAGGATATGGCTACACCTTC. Translation: CASRHYTGEVGYGYTF. The chain joins TRBV28 to TRBJ1-2, with 7 bases matching TRBD1. CDR3 length: 16 residues. CDR1 MDHEN and CDR2 SYDVKM come from the germline V gene. J lost 5 bases, V lost 6 bases, and 15 bases had no gene match.

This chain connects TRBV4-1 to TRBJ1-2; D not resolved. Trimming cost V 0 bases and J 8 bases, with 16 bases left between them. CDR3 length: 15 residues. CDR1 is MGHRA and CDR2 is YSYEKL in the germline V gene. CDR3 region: CASSQEGQRAEGYTF. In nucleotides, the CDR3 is TGCGCCAGCAGCCAAGAAGGGCAGAGGGCGGAGGGCTACACCTTC.

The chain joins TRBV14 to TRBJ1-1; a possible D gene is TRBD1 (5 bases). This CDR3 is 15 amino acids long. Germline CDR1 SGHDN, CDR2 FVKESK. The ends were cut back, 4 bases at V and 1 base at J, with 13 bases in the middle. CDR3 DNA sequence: TGTGCCAGCAGCCTTAAGGTGGGGGGGAACACTGAAGCTTTCTTT. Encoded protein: CASSLKVGGNTEAFF.

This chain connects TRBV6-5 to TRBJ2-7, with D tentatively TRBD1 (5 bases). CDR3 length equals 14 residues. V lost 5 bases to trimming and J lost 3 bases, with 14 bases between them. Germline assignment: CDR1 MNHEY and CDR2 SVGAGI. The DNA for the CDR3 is TGTGCCAGCAGTACAGGTCATTTCGGCTACGAGCAGTACTTC. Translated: CASSTGHFGYEQYF.

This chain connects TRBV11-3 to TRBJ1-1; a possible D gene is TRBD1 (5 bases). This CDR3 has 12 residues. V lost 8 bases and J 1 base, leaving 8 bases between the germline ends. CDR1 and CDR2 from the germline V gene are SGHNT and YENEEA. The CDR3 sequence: CASSQGNTEAFF. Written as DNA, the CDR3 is TGTGCCAGCTCGCAGGGGAACACTGAAGCTTTCTTT.

In DNA, the CDR3 is TGTGCCAGCAGTGGACTAGCGGGAGCCTACGAGCAGTACTTC. It specifies CASSGLAGAYEQYF. The chain carries TRBV6-6 and TRBJ2-7; 13 positions match TRBD2. This CDR3 region has 14 residues. Germline V CDR1 and CDR2: MNHNY, SVGAGI (reference sequence). V shed 5 bases and J 2 bases; nucleotides not matched to a gene: 0.

The CDR3 spells CASSQDMTGYSYNSPLHF. The CDR3 bases are TGCGCCAGCAGCCAAGATATGACGGGATACTCCTATAATTCACCCCTCCACTTT. The chain uses TRBV4-1 and TRBJ1-6; D gene uncertain. The V and J ends lost 0 bases and 0 bases respectively, with 12 bases between them. The CDR3 sequence is 18 residues long. Germline V gene data show CDR1 as MGHRA and CDR2 as YSYEKL.

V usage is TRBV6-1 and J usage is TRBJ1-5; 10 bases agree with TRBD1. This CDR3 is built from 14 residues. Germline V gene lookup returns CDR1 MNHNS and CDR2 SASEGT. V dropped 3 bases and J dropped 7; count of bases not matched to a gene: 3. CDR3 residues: CASSETGGGQPQHF. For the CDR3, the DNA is TGTGCCAGCAGTGAGACAGGGGGCGGGCAGCCCCAGCATTTT.

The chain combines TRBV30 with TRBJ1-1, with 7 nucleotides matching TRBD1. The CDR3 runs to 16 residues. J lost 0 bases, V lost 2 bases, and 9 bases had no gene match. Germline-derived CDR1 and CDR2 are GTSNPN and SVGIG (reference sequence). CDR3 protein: CAWSSFPGQLNTEAFF. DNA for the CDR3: TGTGCCTGGAGTTCATTTCCGGGACAGTTGAACACTGAAGCTTTCTTT.

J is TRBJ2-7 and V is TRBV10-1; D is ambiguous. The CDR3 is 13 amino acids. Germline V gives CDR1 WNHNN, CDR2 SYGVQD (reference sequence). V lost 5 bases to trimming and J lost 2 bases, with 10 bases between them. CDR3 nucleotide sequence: TGCGCCAGCAGTCCAACAGCTACCTACGAGCAGTACTTC. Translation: CASSPTATYEQYF.

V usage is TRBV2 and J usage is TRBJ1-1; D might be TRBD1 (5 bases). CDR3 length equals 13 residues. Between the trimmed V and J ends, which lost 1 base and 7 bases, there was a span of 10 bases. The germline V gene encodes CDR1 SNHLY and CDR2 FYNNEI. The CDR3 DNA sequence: TGTGCCAGCAGTGAAGGACAGTTAAATGAAGCTTTCTTT. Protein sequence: CASSEGQLNEAFF.